This record concerns one TCR beta chain sequence. The antigen it binds to is not known. The record has no base qualities; no much larger clone is one base away. A second Seattle source provided samples from volunteer blood donors who had recovered from COVID-19. Whole blood was collected in K2EDTA tubes by collaborating institutions according to the institutions' own protocols. For TCRbeta analysis, collaborator samples were shipped as frozen whole blood, as isolated PBMCs, or as DNA extracted from either sample type. This record belongs to a study of blood T cell repertoires in COVID-19 (dated by TCRdb to 2018 to 2020). Describing the broader study: The collaborator samples originated in the United States, Italy and Spain and spanned the acute and convalescent phases of COVID-19. The prospective study material was composed of cDNA or gDNA derived from T cells, B-cell-depleted T cells, or PBMCs. Subjects who had been exposed to COVID-19, were actively infected with it, or had recovered from it provided the deeply sampled blood TCRbeta repertoires that made up the dataset. The repertoires were released in a freely available public database meant as a resource for research on the immune response to SARS-CoV-2. Samples came from the ongoing ImmuneRACE study (first 160 participants) plus 1,254 subjects from 6 global collaborators. Nearly every sample came with metadata listing a de-identified subject ID, COVID-19 status, age in years and sex. Where available, HLA class I and class II types were obtained from metadata supplied by the sample provider rather than from assay-based typing.

Overall study results and their limits: The amount of clinical and demographic metadata varied by source and participant and was provided uncurated.

TCRbeta CDR3 regions were amplified from genomic DNA using the immunoSEQ Assay, a bias-controlled multiplex PCR. As for how the authors treated the data: Nucleated cell counts per sample were estimated from amplification of reference gene primers within the assay. To quantify the absolute abundance of each unique TCRbeta CDR3 rearrangement, sequence reads were collapsed and filtered. Productive Simpson clonality was computed per sample as the square root of Simpson's diversity index over productive rearrangements. TCRdb retrieved this table from immuneACCESS and kept in-frame rearrangements only. Not all clones are present; in checked studies, unresolved V genes account for under half, and no reason is known for the remainder. That table furnishes V, J and clone size, whereas the DNA furnished D and trimming. This sample has about 190,000 clones in its table, and around nine tenths of those were observed once. 6.2% of the sample rests with the top ten.

V gives up 1 base and J gives up 8 bases, and the segment between their germline ends measures 8 bases. CDR1 GTSNPN and CDR2 SVGIG are derived from the germline V gene (reference sequence). Taken from cysteine to phenylalanine, the CDR3 has 12 residues. Only the CDR3 region is kept as DNA, spanning 36 bases read in frame from base 1. The source material was peripheral blood. This TCR was sampled from a woman aged 40 to 49 who had recovered from COVID-19. This sequence uses TRBV30 and TRBJ1-4; TRBD1 is perhaps the D gene, given 5 matching bases. The CDR3 loop reads CAWSGGGEKLFF. In nucleotide form, the sequence is TGTGCCTGGAGTGGCGGGGGAGAAAAACTGTTTTTT. Joined to the reference TRBV30 and TRBJ1-4 proteins, this CDR3 gives the full variable domain: SQTIHQWPATLVQPVGSPLSLECTVEGTSNPNLYWYRQAAGRGLQLLFYSVGIGQISSEVPQNLSASRPQDRQFILSSKKLLLSDSGFYLCAWSGGGEKLFFGSGTQLSVL.